This TCR beta chain came from a study of blood T cell repertoires in COVID-19. Study-level background: The United States, Italy and Spain provided the acute and convalescent COVID-19 samples.

Followed longitudinally, the Seattle patients had been enrolled during active infection. As processed by the authors: Estimation of nucleated cell counts relied on the amplification of reference gene primers. Sequencing used immunoSEQ multiplex PCR; TCRdb keeps in-frame clones, though not all of them. The D gene and trimming were derived from the DNA, and the V and J assignments and clone size from that table. The sample lists 95,000 to 150,000 clones; 75% to 90% were seen once. Sequenced input: peripheral blood. The sequence was collected from a woman over 75 with COVID-19, enrolled during active disease.

CDR3 sequence (DNA): TGTGCCAGCGGCGGTGGGGCCGTCACAGATACGCAGTATTTT. This translates into CASGGGAVTDTQYF. This chain uses TRBV19 with TRBJ2-3; D might be TRBD1 (5 bases). V dropped 9 bases and J dropped 2 bases, with 15 bases sitting between them. Germline lookup yields CDR1 LNHDA and CDR2 SQIVND (reference sequence). The CDR3 consists of 14 residues.